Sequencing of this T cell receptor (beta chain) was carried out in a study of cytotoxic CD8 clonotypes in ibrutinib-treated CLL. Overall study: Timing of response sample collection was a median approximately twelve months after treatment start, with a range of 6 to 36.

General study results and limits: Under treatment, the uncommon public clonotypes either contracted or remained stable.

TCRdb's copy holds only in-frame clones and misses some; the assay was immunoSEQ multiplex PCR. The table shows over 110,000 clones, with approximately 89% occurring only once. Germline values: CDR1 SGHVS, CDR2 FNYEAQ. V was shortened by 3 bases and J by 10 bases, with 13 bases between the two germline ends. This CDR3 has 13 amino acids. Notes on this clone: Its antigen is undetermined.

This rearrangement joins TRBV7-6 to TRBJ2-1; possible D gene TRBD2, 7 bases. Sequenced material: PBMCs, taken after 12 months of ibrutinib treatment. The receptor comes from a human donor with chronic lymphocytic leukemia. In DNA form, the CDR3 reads TGTGCCAGCAGCTTCGGAGGGGGGGGCGAGCAGTTCTTC. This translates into CASSFGGGGEQFF.